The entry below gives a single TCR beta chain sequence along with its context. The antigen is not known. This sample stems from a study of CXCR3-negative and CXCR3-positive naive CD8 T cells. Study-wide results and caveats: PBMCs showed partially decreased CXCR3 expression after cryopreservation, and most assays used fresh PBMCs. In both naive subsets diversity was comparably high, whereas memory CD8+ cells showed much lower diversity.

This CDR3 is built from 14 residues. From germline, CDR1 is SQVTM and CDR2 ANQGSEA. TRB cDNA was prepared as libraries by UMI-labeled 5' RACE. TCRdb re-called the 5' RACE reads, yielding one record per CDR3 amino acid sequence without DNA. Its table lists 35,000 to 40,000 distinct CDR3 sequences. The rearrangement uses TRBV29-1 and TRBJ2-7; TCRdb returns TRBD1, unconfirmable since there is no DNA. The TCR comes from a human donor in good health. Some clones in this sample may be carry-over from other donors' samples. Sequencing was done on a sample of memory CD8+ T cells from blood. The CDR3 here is CSVGGGGASNEQYF.